Reported below is one T cell receptor (beta chain). CDR3 size: 14 residues. Authors' data handling: Reference gene primer amplification gave nucleated cell count estimates. Only in-frame clones appear in the TCRdb table, and some are missing; sequencing was by immunoSEQ multiplex PCR. The DNA gave D and trimming, while V, J and clone size come from that table. The sample carries a few hundred thousand clones, 85% to 90% recorded once. These data are taken from a study of blood T cell repertoires in COVID-19. Study-wide background: COVID-19 samples, acute and convalescent, were from the United States, Italy and Spain. The cDNA or gDNA used as material had been derived from T cells, B-cell-depleted T cells, or PBMCs.

The receptor was derived from a man between 60 and 75 years old with acute or convalescent COVID-19. The rearrangement links TRBV12-2 to TRBJ2-7; the DNA was not used to check the table's D call, TRBD2. TRBV12-2 is a listed pseudogene. Material for sequencing was peripheral blood. The CDR3, as DNA: TGTGCAAGTCGCCAAGGACTAGCAGCCTACGAGCAGTACTTC. Its translation: CASRQGLAAYEQYF.